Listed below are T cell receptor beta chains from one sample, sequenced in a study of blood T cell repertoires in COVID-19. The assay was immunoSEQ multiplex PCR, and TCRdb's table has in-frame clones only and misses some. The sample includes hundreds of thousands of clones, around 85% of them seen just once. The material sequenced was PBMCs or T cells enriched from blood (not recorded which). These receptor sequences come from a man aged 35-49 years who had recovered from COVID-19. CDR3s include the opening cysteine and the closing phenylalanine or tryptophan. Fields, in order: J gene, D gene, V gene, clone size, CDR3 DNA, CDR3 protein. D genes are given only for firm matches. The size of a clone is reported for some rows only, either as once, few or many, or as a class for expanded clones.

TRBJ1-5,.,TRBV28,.,TGTGCCAGCAGAACTACAGGAGTGGCGAGCAATCAGCCCCAGCATTTT,CASRTTGVASNQPQHF
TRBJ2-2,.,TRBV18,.,TGTGCCAGCTCACCACGAGGGACGAACACCGGGGAGCTGTTTTTT,CASSPRGTNTGELFF
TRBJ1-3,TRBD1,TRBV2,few,TGTGCCAGCAAGGAGGGGGCGGGAAACACCATATATTTT,CASKEGAGNTIYF
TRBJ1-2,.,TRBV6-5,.,TGTGCCAGCAGCCTGACAGGCTACGATTCCTATGGCTACACCTTC,CASSLTGYDSYGYTF
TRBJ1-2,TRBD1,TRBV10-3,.,TGTGCCATCAGTGATGTCGGGACAGGGCGTGGGAGTTATGGCTACACCTTC,CAISDVGTGRGSYGYTF
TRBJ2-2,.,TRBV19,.,TGTGCCAGTAGTCCCTTTGTGCAGGGTGGGACCGGGGAGCTGTTTTTT,CASSPFVQGGTGELFF
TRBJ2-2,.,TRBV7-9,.,TGTGCCAGCAGCCCGGGAGTCGGGGAGCTGTTTTTT,CASSPGVGELFF
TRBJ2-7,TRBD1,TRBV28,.,TGTGCCAGCAGTTCCGGACAGGGCGTTCCCTACGAGCAGTACTTC,CASSSGQGVPYEQYF
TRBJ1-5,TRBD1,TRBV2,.,TGTGCCAGCAGTGAATACCTAAGCCGGGACAGTTACAATCAGCCCCAGCATTTT,CASSEYLSRDSYNQPQHF
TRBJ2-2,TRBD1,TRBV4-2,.,TGTGCCAGCAGCGTTCGGGACAGGGACACCGGGGAGCTGTTTTTT,CASSVRDRDTGELFF
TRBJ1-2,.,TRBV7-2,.,TGTGCCAGCAGCCCCAGGGTTAACTATGGCTACACCTTC,CASSPRVNYGYTF
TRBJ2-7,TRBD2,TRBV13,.,TGTGCCAGCAGCCCGGGACTAGCGGGGGCCTACGAGCAGTACTTC,CASSPGLAGAYEQYF
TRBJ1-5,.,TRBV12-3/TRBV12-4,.,TGTGCCAGCAGTCACGGCGGTCAGCCCCAGCATTTT,CASSHGGQPQHF
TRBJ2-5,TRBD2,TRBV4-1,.,TGCGCCAGCAGCCAATGGCGGGGAGGGCCAGAGGAGACCCAGTACTTC,CASSQWRGGPEETQYF
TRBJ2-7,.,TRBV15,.,TGTGCCACCAGCCCAGGTGGTTACGAGCAGTACTTC,CATSPGGYEQYF
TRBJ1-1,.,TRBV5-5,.,TGTGAATCGAGGGCACAATTGAACACTGAAGCTTTCTTT,CESRAQLNTEAFF
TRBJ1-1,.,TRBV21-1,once,TGTGCCAGCAGCAAAGGGGTGCGGCTGATGAACACTGAAGCTTTCTTT,CASSKGVRLMNTEAFF
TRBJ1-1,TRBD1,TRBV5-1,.,TGCGCCAGCAGCTTGAACCAGGGGGACAGGGGGAGAGCTTTCTTT,CASSLNQGDRGRAFF
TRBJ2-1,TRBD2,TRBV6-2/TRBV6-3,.,TGTGCCAGCAGTTACCCCGTAGCGGGAGGGCCCCATGAGCAGTTCTTC,CASSYPVAGGPHEQFF
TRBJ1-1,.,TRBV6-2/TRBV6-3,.,TGTGCCAGCAGTTACCAGGGCCCGGGCACTGAAGCTTTCTTT,CASSYQGPGTEAFF
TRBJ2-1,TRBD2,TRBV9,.,TGTGCCAGCAGCTTTCAGATAGCGGGAGGCGTCGATGAGCAGTTCTTC,CASSFQIAGGVDEQFF
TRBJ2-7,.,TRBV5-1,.,TGCGCCAGCAGCTTCCGGGAACCCTCCTACGAGCAGTACTTC,CASSFREPSYEQYF
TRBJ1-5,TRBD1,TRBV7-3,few,TGTGCCAGCAGCCCCCCCTGGTGGACAGGGAGCTTTTATAGCAATCAGCCCCAGCATTTT,CASSPPWWTGSFYSNQPQHF
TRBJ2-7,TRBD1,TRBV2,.,TGTGCCAGCTCTCTTTCAACCGGGACAGGGTTCAGAGGCTACGAGCAGTACTTC,CASSLSTGTGFRGYEQYF
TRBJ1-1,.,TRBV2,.,TGTGCCAGCAGAGTCAGCGGGGGCGCGGACACTGAAGCTTTCTTT,CASRVSGGADTEAFF
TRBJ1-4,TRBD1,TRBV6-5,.,TGTGCCAGCAGGTCCGGGACAGGTTCCCTGTTTTTT,CASRSGTGSLFF
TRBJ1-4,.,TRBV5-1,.,TGCGCCAGCAGAAGGGGCGGCGCAACTAATGAAAAACTGTTTTTT,CASRRGGATNEKLFF
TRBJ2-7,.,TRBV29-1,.,TGCAGCGTCGGACAGTCCTACGAGCAGTACTTC,CSVGQSYEQYF
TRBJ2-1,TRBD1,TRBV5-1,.,TGCGCCAGCGGACAGGGGGCGCTAGCCGAGCAGTTCTTC,CASGQGALAEQFF
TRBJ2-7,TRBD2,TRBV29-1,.,TGCAGCGTTGCTGAGCGGGAGATTTACGAGCAGTACTTC,CSVAEREIYEQYF
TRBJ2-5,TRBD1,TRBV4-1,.,TGCGCCAGCAGCGCTAGGACAGGGGAGAAAGAGACCCAGTACTTC,CASSARTGEKETQYF
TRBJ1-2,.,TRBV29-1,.,TGCAGCGTTAACGGTGACTATGGCTACACCTTC,CSVNGDYGYTF
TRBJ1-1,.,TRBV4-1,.,TGCGCCAGCAGCCAAGAAATGCGGCGTCTTCACACTGAAGCTTTCTTT,CASSQEMRRLHTEAFF
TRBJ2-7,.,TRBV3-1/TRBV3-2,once,TGTGCCAGCAGCCAAGCTTGGGACACACGCTTCTACTTC,CASSQAWDTRFYF
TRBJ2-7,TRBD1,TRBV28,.,TGTGCCAGCAGTTCCACCGGGACAGCCCGCTACGAGCAGTACTTC,CASSSTGTARYEQYF
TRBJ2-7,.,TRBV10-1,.,TGCGCCAGCAGTGATTCCCCAGACTCCTACGAGCAGTACTTC,CASSDSPDSYEQYF
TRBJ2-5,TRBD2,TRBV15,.,TGTGCCACCAGCAGAGATCTACTGACGGGAGGGAGGGAGACCCAGTACTTC,CATSRDLLTGGRETQYF
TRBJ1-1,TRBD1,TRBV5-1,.,TGCGCCAGCAGCTTGGATACAGGGGGGCACACTGAAGCTTTCTTT,CASSLDTGGHTEAFF
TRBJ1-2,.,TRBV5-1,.,TGCGCCAGCAGTACAGGGACCTATGGCTACACCTTC,CASSTGTYGYTF
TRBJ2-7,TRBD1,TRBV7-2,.,TGTGCCAGCAGCTTATTCGCGGGACAGGGCAACGAGCAGTACTTC,CASSLFAGQGNEQYF
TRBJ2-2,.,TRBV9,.,TGTGCCAGCAGCGGGGGGACATACGGGGAGCTGTTTTTT,CASSGGTYGELFF
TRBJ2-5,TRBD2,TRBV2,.,TGTGCCAGCAGTGCTGATAGCGGGAGTGGTTCAGAGACCCAGTACTTC,CASSADSGSGSETQYF
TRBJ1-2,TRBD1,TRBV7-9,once,TGTGCCAGCAGCTTCGAGAGGGGGCATGGCTACACCTTC,CASSFERGHGYTF
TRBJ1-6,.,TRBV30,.,TGTGCCTGGGAAACAGGGTACTCACCCCTCCACTTT,CAWETGYSPLHF
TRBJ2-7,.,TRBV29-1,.,TGCAGCGTGCGGGGAGGCGACGAGCAGTACTTC,CSVRGGDEQYF
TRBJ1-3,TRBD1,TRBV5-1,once,TGCGCCAGCAGCTGGACAGGGGTCTCTGGAAACACCATATATTTT,CASSWTGVSGNTIYF
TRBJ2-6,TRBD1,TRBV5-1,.,TGCGCCAGCAGCGGGGACAGTACTGGGGCCAACGTCCTGACTTTC,CASSGDSTGANVLTF
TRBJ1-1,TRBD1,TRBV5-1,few,TGCGCCAGCAGTGGGACAGGGGTGACTGAAGCTTTCTTT,CASSGTGVTEAFF
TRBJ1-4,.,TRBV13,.,TGTGCCAGACCCCCCGGTTCAACTAATGAAAAACTGTTTTTT,CARPPGSTNEKLFF
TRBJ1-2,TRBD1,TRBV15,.,TGTGCCACCAGCAGAGGAAAGACAGGGGGATACTATGGCTACACCTTC,CATSRGKTGGYYGYTF
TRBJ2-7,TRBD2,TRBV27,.,TGTGCCAGCAGTTTATGGACTAGCGGGAACTACGAGCAGTACTTC,CASSLWTSGNYEQYF
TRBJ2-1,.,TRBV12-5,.,TGTGCTAGTGGCGGAGGTAGTATGTCTGCCCCACCGGAGCAGTTCTTC,CASGGGSMSAPPEQFF
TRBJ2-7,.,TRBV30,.,TGTGCCTGGAGGCCCAAAGCCGGGTACGAGCAGTACTTC,CAWRPKAGYEQYF